This T cell receptor beta chain was sequenced for a study of stem cell transplantation in POMP-related autoinflammatory disease. General study points: Across all analyzed T-cell subsets, patients with PRAID tended toward reduced diversity and increased clonality.

Germline CDR1 reads SGHRS; CDR2 reads YFSETQ. There are 11 residues in the CDR3. V lost 1 base and J lost 6, with 2 bases in between. Comment on this clone: Its antigen is still unknown.

Sequencing used immunoSEQ multiplex PCR; TCRdb keeps in-frame clones, though not all of them. The table shows some 29,000 clones, with about 86% occurring only once. V usage is TRBV5-1 and J usage is TRBJ2-1, with D unclear. The sequencing used CD4+ T cells from PBMCs, collected before stem cell transplantation. The clonotype was recovered from a human donor with POMP-related autoinflammation and immune dysregulation (PRAID). The CDR3 sequence is CASSLTNEQFF. The CDR3 coding sequence is TGCGCCAGCAGCTTGACCAATGAGCAGTTCTTC.